These T cell receptor beta chains were read from a single sample in a study of read filtering for tumor transcriptome and immune sequencing. TCRdb passed the reads through MiXCR, listing each CDR3 protein once. The profile shows some 38,000 distinct CDR3 sequences, approximately 14% of them singletons. Material for sequencing was a population of CD138-negative cells sorted from bone marrow. All receptors derive from a donor aged 40 or older with multiple myeloma. The CDR3 runs from the conserved cysteine through the conserved F or W. Each record gives: CDR3 protein, CDR3 DNA, J gene, clone size, D gene, V gene. A D gene is named only where the DNA matches it firmly. The size of a clone is reported for some rows only, either as once, few or many, or as a class for expanded clones.

cdr3_aa: CASSEILHEQYF; cdr3_nt: TGCGCCAGCAGTGAAATTCTCCACGAGCAGTACTTC; j_call: TRBJ2-7; clone_size: many; d_call: .; v_call: TRBV10-2
cdr3_aa: CASSWIFSLEQGPTNEKLFF; cdr3_nt: TGTGCCAGCAGTTGGATCTTCTCCCTCGAACAGGGTCCAACTAATGAAAAACTGTTTTTT; j_call: TRBJ1-4; clone_size: many; d_call: .; v_call: TRBV28
cdr3_aa: CASSHGVRVIHSTDTQYF; cdr3_nt: TGTGCCAGCAGCCACGGGGTCAGGGTCATCCATAGCACAGATACGCAGTATTTT; j_call: TRBJ2-3; clone_size: many; d_call: .; v_call: TRBV3-1
cdr3_aa: CASSPGTSGEKETQYF; cdr3_nt: TGTGCCAGCAGCCCAGGGACTAGCGGGGAGAAAGAGACCCAGTACTTC; j_call: TRBJ2-5; clone_size: many; d_call: TRBD2; v_call: TRBV5-4
cdr3_aa: CASSLYGGEGKETQYF; cdr3_nt: TGTGCCAGCAGCTTATATGGGGGAGAGGGGAAAGAGACCCAGTACTTC; j_call: TRBJ2-5; clone_size: few; d_call: .; v_call: TRBV13
cdr3_aa: CSAIPRTSGGSADTQYF; cdr3_nt: TGCAGTGCTATCCCTCGGACTAGCGGGGGGTCGGCAGATACGCAGTATTTT; j_call: TRBJ2-3; clone_size: many; d_call: TRBD2; v_call: TRBV20-1
cdr3_aa: CASSSSLGAVQGTQYF; cdr3_nt: TGCGCCAGCAGCTCATCGCTCGGGGCAGTCCAAGGGACCCAGTACTTC; j_call: TRBJ2-5; clone_size: few; d_call: .; v_call: TRBV5-1
cdr3_aa: CSARGGFLNSNQPQHF; cdr3_nt: TGCAGTGCTAGAGGCGGATTTTTAAATAGCAATCAGCCCCAGCATTTT; j_call: TRBJ1-5; clone_size: many; d_call: .; v_call: TRBV20-1
cdr3_aa: CASRTLLAGGETQYF; cdr3_nt: TGTGCCAGCAGGACCTTGCTAGCGGGGGGCGAGACCCAGTACTTC; j_call: TRBJ2-5; clone_size: many; d_call: TRBD2; v_call: TRBV28
cdr3_aa: CASRETATDTQYF; cdr3_nt: TGTGCCAGCAGGGAGACCGCCACAGATACGCAGTATTTT; j_call: TRBJ2-3; clone_size: .; d_call: .; v_call: TRBV28
cdr3_aa: CASSVSPGEQFF; cdr3_nt: TGTGCCAGCAGCGTGTCCCCTGGGGAGCAGTTCTTC; j_call: TRBJ2-1; clone_size: many; d_call: .; v_call: TRBV13
cdr3_aa: CASSQERGGYSPLHF; cdr3_nt: TGCGCCAGCAGCCAAGAGAGGGGAGGCTATTCACCCCTCCACTTT; j_call: TRBJ1-6; clone_size: many; d_call: .; v_call: TRBV4-1
cdr3_aa: CTSSVGLAGGSSTDTQYF; cdr3_nt: TGCACCAGCAGCGTAGGTCTAGCGGGAGGTTCTTCCACAGATACGCAGTATTTT; j_call: TRBJ2-3; clone_size: few; d_call: TRBD2; v_call: TRBV9
cdr3_aa: CSVETVLGEPQHF; cdr3_nt: TGCAGCGTTGAGACGGTCCTGGGGGAGCCCCAGCATTTT; j_call: TRBJ1-5; clone_size: many; d_call: .; v_call: TRBV29-1
cdr3_aa: CASSPSGQGRTEAFF; cdr3_nt: TGTGCCAGCAGCCCATCGGGACAGGGGAGAACTGAGGCTTTCTTT; j_call: TRBJ1-1; clone_size: .; d_call: TRBD1; v_call: TRBV3-1
cdr3_aa: CASSTQQGFYNEQFF; cdr3_nt: TGTGCCAGCAGTACCCAACAGGGCTTCTACAATGAGCAGTTCTTC; j_call: TRBJ2-1; clone_size: .; d_call: .; v_call: TRBV28
cdr3_aa: CASNPRRDSNQPQHF; cdr3_nt: TGTGCCAGTAACCCCCGACGGGATAGCAATCAGCCCCAGCATTTT; j_call: TRBJ1-5; clone_size: many; d_call: .; v_call: TRBV19
cdr3_aa: CASSLGLGTDTQYF; cdr3_nt: TGTGCCAGCAGCTTAGGGCTGGGCACAGATACGCAGTATTTT; j_call: TRBJ2-3; clone_size: few; d_call: .; v_call: TRBV7-3
cdr3_aa: CASSLEQNQPQHF; cdr3_nt: TGTGCCAGCAGCTTAGAACAGAATCAGCCCCAGCATTTT; j_call: TRBJ1-5; clone_size: many; d_call: .; v_call: TRBV7-6
cdr3_aa: CASSLAGAEYQPQHF; cdr3_nt: TGCGCCAGCAGCTTGGCTGGCGCGGAATATCAGCCCCAGCATTTT; j_call: TRBJ1-5; clone_size: .; d_call: .; v_call: TRBV5-1
cdr3_aa: CSVEGKGGGPYNEQFF; cdr3_nt: TGCAGCGTTGAAGGGAAGGGGGGGGGCCCATACAATGAGCAGTTCTTC; j_call: TRBJ2-1; clone_size: many; d_call: .; v_call: TRBV29-1
cdr3_aa: CSATEVLTSPQSYNEQFF; cdr3_nt: TGCAGTGCTACGGAGGTCCTGACTAGTCCACAGTCCTACAATGAGCAGTTCTTC; j_call: TRBJ2-1; clone_size: many; d_call: .; v_call: TRBV20-1
cdr3_aa: CASSGGGLVGTEAFF; cdr3_nt: TGTGCCAGCAGTGGAGGGGGCTTAGTAGGGACTGAAGCTTTCTTT; j_call: TRBJ1-1; clone_size: many; d_call: TRBD1; v_call: TRBV12-3/TRBV12-4
cdr3_aa: CSVGTGTYEQYF; cdr3_nt: TGCAGCGTTGGAACAGGCACCTACGAGCAGTACTTC; j_call: TRBJ2-7; clone_size: many; d_call: .; v_call: TRBV29-1
cdr3_aa: CASSLTYYEQYF; cdr3_nt: TGTGCCAGCAGCTTAACCTATTACGAGCAGTACTTC; j_call: TRBJ2-7; clone_size: many; d_call: .; v_call: TRBV7-6
cdr3_aa: CASYTGTEADTQYF; cdr3_nt: TGCGCCAGCTATACCGGGACAGAAGCAGATACGCAGTATTTT; j_call: TRBJ2-3; clone_size: many; d_call: TRBD1; v_call: TRBV5-1
cdr3_aa: CASSLTGVGYEQYF; cdr3_nt: TGTGCCAGCAGTCTGACAGGGGTCGGCTACGAGCAGTACTTC; j_call: TRBJ2-7; clone_size: many; d_call: TRBD1; v_call: TRBV28
cdr3_aa: CAVRGRESGQPQHF; cdr3_nt: TGTGCCGTCCGCGGCAGGGAGTCGGGTCAGCCCCAGCATTTT; j_call: TRBJ1-5; clone_size: .; d_call: .; v_call: TRBV19
cdr3_aa: CARVNTEAFF; cdr3_nt: TGTGCCAGGGTTAACACTGAAGCTTTCTTT; j_call: TRBJ1-1; clone_size: many; d_call: .; v_call: TRBV27
cdr3_aa: CASSLAGELFF; cdr3_nt: TGTGCCAGCAGCTTAGCAGGGGAGCTGTTTTTT; j_call: TRBJ2-2; clone_size: many; d_call: .; v_call: TRBV11-2
cdr3_aa: CATSDVKKEPSTDTQYF; cdr3_nt: TGTGCCACCAGTGATGTCAAGAAAGAGCCTAGCACAGATACGCAGTATTTT; j_call: TRBJ2-3; clone_size: many; d_call: .; v_call: TRBV24-1
cdr3_aa: CSGHVLAHYTDTQYF; cdr3_nt: TGCAGTGGCCACGTACTAGCGCATTACACAGATACGCAGTATTTT; j_call: TRBJ2-3; clone_size: many; d_call: TRBD2; v_call: TRBV20-1
cdr3_aa: CASSPNQPQHF; cdr3_nt: TGTGCCAGCAGTCCTAATCAGCCCCAGCATTTT; j_call: TRBJ1-5; clone_size: many; d_call: .; v_call: TRBV12-3/TRBV12-4
cdr3_aa: CASSLRYTGELFF; cdr3_nt: TGCGCCAGCAGCTTGAGATACACCGGGGAGCTGTTTTTT; j_call: TRBJ2-2; clone_size: medium-sized; d_call: .; v_call: TRBV5-1
cdr3_aa: CSVVRGAGSTDTQYF; cdr3_nt: TGCAGCGTTGTGCGCGGGGCGGGTAGCACAGATACGCAGTATTTT; j_call: TRBJ2-3; clone_size: many; d_call: .; v_call: TRBV29-1
cdr3_aa: CASRPNRGSNEKLFF; cdr3_nt: TGTGCCAGCAGACCCAACAGGGGTTCCAATGAAAAACTGTTTTTT; j_call: TRBJ1-4; clone_size: many; d_call: TRBD1; v_call: TRBV6-2/TRBV6-3
cdr3_aa: CASQASGGSETQYF; cdr3_nt: TGTGCCAGCCAAGCCAGCGGGGGATCGGAGACCCAGTACTTC; j_call: TRBJ2-5; clone_size: many; d_call: TRBD2; v_call: TRBV7-9
cdr3_aa: CASSLEGLGAGELFF; cdr3_nt: TGTGCCAGCAGCTTAGAGGGACTGGGAGCCGGGGAGCTGTTTTTT; j_call: TRBJ2-2; clone_size: many; d_call: .; v_call: TRBV11-2